The 11 T cell receptor beta chains in this list originate from one sample, sequenced in a study of blood T cell repertoires in COVID-19. The method was immunoSEQ multiplex PCR; TCRdb's version includes in-frame clones alone and lacks a portion of them. The repertoire holds about 310,000 clones, with roughly 91% as singletons. Specimen: peripheral blood. The receptors here all came from a man aged 50-59 years with active or convalescent COVID-19.

The chain employs TRBV7-3 and TRBJ1-2, with D perhaps TRBD1 (5 bases). There are 13 residues in the CDR3. Trimming took 0 bases from V and 8 from J, leaving 10 bases between them. Germline CDR1 is SGHTA and CDR2 is FQGTGA. Here the CDR3 reads CASSLTGAGGYTF. Here the CDR3 DNA reads TGTGCCAGCAGCTTAACAGGGGCGGGAGGCTACACCTTC.

This chain joins TRBV4-2 and TRBJ2-3; 10 positions match TRBD1. The germline V gene encodes CDR1 LGHNA and CDR2 YNFKEQ. V lost 3 bases, J lost 1 base, and 4 bases stayed unmatched. This CDR3 contains 16 residues. Written as DNA, the CDR3 is TGTGCCAGCAGCCAGGCCGGGACAGGGGGCACAGATACGCAGTATTTT. It encodes CASSQAGTGGTDTQYF.

J is TRBJ1-5 and V is TRBV18; 7 bases map to TRBD1. Trimming removed 3 bases from V and 2 bases from J; junction bases left unmatched: 1. Germline V gives CDR1 KGHSH, CDR2 LQKENI. The CDR3 extends over 14 amino acids. In DNA form, the CDR3 reads TGTGCCAGCTCACCCCAGGGGGGCAATCAGCCCCAGCATTTT. It codes for CASSPQGGNQPQHF.

This chain joins TRBV7-8 and TRBJ2-7; possibly TRBD1 for D (6 bases). V gave up 2 bases and J gave up 1 base, with 12 bases separating them. CDR3 size: 15 residues. Germline assignment: CDR1 SGHVS and CDR2 FQNEAQ. CDR3 region: CASSLSGTMSYEQYF. In DNA, the CDR3 is TGTGCCAGCAGCTTATCCGGGACAATGTCCTACGAGCAGTACTTC.

The chain carries TRBV15 and TRBJ1-2; 9 bases agree with TRBD1. The germline CDR1 and CDR2 sequences are LNHNV and YYDKDF (reference sequence). After removal of 0 bases from V and 6 bases from J, the junction contained 8 bases not matched to a gene. The CDR3 contains 16 residues. CDR3 loop: CATSRDTRTGEDGYTF. The CDR3 DNA reads TGTGCCACCAGCAGAGATACTAGGACAGGGGAGGATGGCTACACCTTC. The variable domain in full, completed from reference TRBV15 and TRBJ1-2, reads DAMVIQNPRYQVTQFGKPVTLSCSQTLNHNVMYWYQQKSSQAPKLLFHYYDKDFNNEADTPDNFQSRRPNTSFCFLDIRSPGLGDTAMYLCATSRDTRTGEDGYTFGSGTRLTVV.

The genes are TRBV4-1 and TRBJ2-1; maybe TRBD1 (5 bases). This CDR3 contains 17 residues. Germline assignment: CDR1 MGHRA and CDR2 YSYEKL. Trimming left V 0 bases short and J 7 bases short, with 19 bases between. The CDR3 here is CASSQEVGQALGNEQFF. In DNA, the CDR3 is TGCGCCAGCAGCCAAGAGGTGGGGCAGGCCCTGGGTAATGAGCAGTTCTTC.

The genes are TRBV7-9 and TRBJ2-7; 12 bases align to TRBD2. The J segment lost 3 bases and the V segment lost 5 bases, leaving 11 bases of the junction unmatched. The CDR3 is 17 amino acids. Looked up from germline, CDR1 is SEHNR and CDR2 is FQNEAQ (reference sequence). DNA of the CDR3: TGTGCCAGCAGCCGGACTAGCGGGATTGTACCTTTCTACGAGCAGTACTTC. As protein: CASSRTSGIVPFYEQYF. Full variable domain (remainder filled in from reference TRBV7-9 and TRBJ2-7): DTGVSQNPRHKITKRGQNVTFRCDPISEHNRLYWYRQTLGQGPEFLTYFQNEAQLEKSRLLSDRFSAERPKGSFSTLEIQRTEQGDSAMYLCASSRTSGIVPFYEQYFGPGTRLTVT.

The gene calls are TRBV21-1 and TRBJ2-7; the D call of TRBD2 is as the table states it, not checked on the DNA. TRBV21-1 is annotated as a pseudogene. CDR3 size: 15 residues. This CDR3 reads CASSPAGRWGYEQYF. The CDR3 coding sequence is TGTGCCAGCAGCCCGGCGGGGAGATGGGGATACGAGCAGTACTTC.

This rearrangement joins TRBV7-2 to TRBJ2-1; D is perhaps TRBD2 (7 bases). Germline V CDR1 and CDR2: SGHTA, FQGNSA. Trimming stripped 5 bases from V and 8 bases from J, with 19 bases between. The CDR3 loop spans 15 amino acids. Here the CDR3 DNA reads TGTGCCAGCAGCACCGTTGGGGGGGCGGTTTATGAGCAGTTCTTC. It encodes CASSTVGGAVYEQFF.

The J gene is TRBJ1-1, the V gene TRBV30, with 8 positions matching TRBD1. Germline CDR1 and CDR2: GTSNPN and SVGIG (reference sequence). The CDR3 covers 14 residues. The V and J ends lost 2 bases and 1 base, in that order; junction bases with no gene match: 3. The CDR3 here is CAWSTGQGNTEAFF. Here the CDR3 DNA reads TGTGCCTGGAGTACCGGACAGGGGAACACTGAAGCTTTCTTT.

This chain uses TRBV30 with TRBJ1-3; possible D gene TRBD1, 5 bases. Germline V gene lookup returns CDR1 GTSNPN and CDR2 SVGIG (reference sequence). V was cut by 2 bases and J by 3 bases, with 20 bases left in between. CDR3 length: 17 amino acids. CDR3 in amino acids: CAWSSSGRGVLGNTIYF. The CDR3 nucleotides read TGTGCCTGGAGTTCCTCGGGGAGGGGCGTTCTTGGAAACACCATATATTTT. The full variable domain, with the rest looked up from reference TRBV30 and TRBJ1-3, is SQTIHQWPATLVQPVGSPLSLECTVEGTSNPNLYWYRQAAGRGLQLLFYSVGIGQISSEVPQNLSASRPQDRQFILSSKKLLLSDSGFYLCAWSSSGRGVLGNTIYFGEGSWLTVV.